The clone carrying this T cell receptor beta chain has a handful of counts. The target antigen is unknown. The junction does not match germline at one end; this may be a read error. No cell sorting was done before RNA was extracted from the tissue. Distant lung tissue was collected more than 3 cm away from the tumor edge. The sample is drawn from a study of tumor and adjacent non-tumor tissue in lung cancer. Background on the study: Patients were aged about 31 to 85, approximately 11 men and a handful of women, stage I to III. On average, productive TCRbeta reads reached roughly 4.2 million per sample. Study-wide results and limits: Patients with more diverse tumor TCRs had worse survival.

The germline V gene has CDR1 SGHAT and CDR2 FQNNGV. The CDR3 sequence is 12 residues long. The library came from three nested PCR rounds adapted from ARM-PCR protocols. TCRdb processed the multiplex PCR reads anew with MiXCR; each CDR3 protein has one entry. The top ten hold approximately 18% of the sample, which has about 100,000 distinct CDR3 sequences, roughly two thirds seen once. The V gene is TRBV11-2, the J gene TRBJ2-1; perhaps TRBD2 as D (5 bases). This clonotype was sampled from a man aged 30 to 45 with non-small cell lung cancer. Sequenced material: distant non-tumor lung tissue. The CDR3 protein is CACSFGLTEQFF. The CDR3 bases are TGTGCCTGCAGCTTTGGACTGACTGAGCAGTTCTTC.